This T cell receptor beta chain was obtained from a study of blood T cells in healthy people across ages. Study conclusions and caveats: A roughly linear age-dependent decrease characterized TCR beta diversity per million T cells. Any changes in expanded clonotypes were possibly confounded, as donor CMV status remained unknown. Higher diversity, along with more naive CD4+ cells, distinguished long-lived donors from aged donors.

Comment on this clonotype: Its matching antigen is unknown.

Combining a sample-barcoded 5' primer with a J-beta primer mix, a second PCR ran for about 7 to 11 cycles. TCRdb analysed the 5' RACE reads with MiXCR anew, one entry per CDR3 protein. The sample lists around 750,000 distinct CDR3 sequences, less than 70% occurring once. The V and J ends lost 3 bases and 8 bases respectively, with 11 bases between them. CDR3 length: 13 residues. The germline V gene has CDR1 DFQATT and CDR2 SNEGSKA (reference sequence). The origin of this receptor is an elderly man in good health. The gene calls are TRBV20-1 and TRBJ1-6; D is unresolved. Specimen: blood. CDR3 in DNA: TGCAGTGCTAGGGGGTCAAGTGATTCACCCCTCCACTTT. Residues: CSARGSSDSPLHF.